What follows is one T cell receptor (beta chain) and its context. Its antigen is unidentified. Assay: immunoSEQ multiplex PCR; the TCRdb copy retains only in-frame clones and omits some. The sample lists about 110,000 clones; about 91% were seen once. The sample belongs to a study of siplizumab effects on memory and regulatory T cells. The CDR3 totals 14 residues. Germline V gene data show CDR1 as ENHRY and CDR2 as SYGVKD. The V gene lost 10 bases and the J gene lost 5 bases, with 21 bases spanning the gap. Overall study results and limits: Mapping to unstimulated subsets was achieved for only a minor fraction of alloreactive clones.

V is TRBV10-3 and J is TRBJ2-7, with D uncertain. The material sequenced was Tregs sorted from blood. The clonotype originates from a human donor in good health. CDR3 protein: CATRPDNKPDEQYF. In DNA form, the CDR3 reads TGTGCCACCAGACCCGACAATAAGCCGGACGAGCAGTACTTC.